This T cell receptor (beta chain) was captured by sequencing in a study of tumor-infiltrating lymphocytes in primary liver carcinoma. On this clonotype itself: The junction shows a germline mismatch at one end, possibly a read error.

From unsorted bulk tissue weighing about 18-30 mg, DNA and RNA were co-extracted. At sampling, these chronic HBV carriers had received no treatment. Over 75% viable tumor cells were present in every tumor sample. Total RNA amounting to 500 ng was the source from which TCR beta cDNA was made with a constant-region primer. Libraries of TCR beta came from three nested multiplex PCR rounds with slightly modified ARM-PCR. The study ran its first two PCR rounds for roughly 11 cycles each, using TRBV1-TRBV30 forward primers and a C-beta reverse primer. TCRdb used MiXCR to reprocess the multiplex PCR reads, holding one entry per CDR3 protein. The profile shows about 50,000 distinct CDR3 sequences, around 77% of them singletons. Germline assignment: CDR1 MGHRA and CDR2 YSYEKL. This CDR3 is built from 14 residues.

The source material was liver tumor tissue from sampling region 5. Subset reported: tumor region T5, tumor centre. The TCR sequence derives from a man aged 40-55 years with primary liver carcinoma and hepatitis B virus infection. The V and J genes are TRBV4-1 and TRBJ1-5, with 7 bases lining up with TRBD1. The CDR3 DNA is TGTGCAAGCAGCCAAGATGGACAGGATCAGCCCCAGCATTTT. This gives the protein CASSQDGQDQPQHF.